This T cell receptor beta chain was documented in a study of shared T cell receptors in the human thymus (dated by TCRdb to the early 2020s). Context from the whole study: The study investigated the way shared, self-reactive T-cell receptor alpha chains are produced in the human thymus.

The library relied on the immunoSEQ multiplex PCR assay. TCRdb mirrors the immuneACCESS table, restricted to in-frame sequences. Some clones are absent from its copies; in checked studies, under half trace to an unresolved V gene, and the reason for the others is unknown. Present in this sample are about 730,000 clones, 80% to 90% of which were seen just once. The top ten clonotypes cover 0.0095% to 0.013% of the sample. From its cysteine to its phenylalanine, the CDR3 spans 18 amino acids. Kept here is only the CDR3 DNA, which spans 54 bases and is read in frame from base 1. Unmatched junction bases come to 11, with V trimmed by 5 bases and J by 0 bases. CDR1 is given as PRHDT and CDR2 as FYEKMQ, both from the germline V gene (reference sequence). Turning to this clone: Its antigen is unknown. No much larger clonotype is one base removed from it; base qualities were not supplied.

These same records also appear under a second study, on human thymus T cells. The second investigation adds: The donors were immunologically healthy infants in Finland who had open corrective cardiac surgery for congenital heart defects. The thymus tissue came from surgical resects taken out during corrective cardiac surgery. Both the thymic and the peripheral blood repertoires appeared to show biased V and J gene segment usage. Highly overlapping thymic TCR repertoires among unrelated individuals were reported in the related research. The study used fewer than ten infant thymus samples plus four related peripheral blood samples to characterize TCR alpha and beta repertoires. Donor ages ranged from about 7 to 244 days, and the cohort comprised 5 to 7 male and a couple of female infants. Thymocytes were freed from the tissue by mechanical means and kept at -70 degrees C as pellets of about 8.5-34 million cells. A QIAsymphony instrument was used to extract genomic DNA from frozen cell pellets. The immunoSEQ multiplex PCR assay was used to amplify the TCRB and TCRAD loci from a standardized amount of quality-controlled genomic DNA. The amplicons spanned the V(D)J region and were long enough to cover the CDR3 and allow V and J genes to be identified. Amplicon sequencing was performed on an Illumina platform through the commercial immunoSEQ service. Primer bias and sequencing errors were corrected using previously described methods, and TCRAD and TCRB definitions followed the IMGT database. The repertoires were analysed using immunoSEQ Analyzer 3.0 and VDJTools for basic statistics, V/J segment usage, diversity estimates, rarefaction and pairwise overlap. Diversity was estimated with Chao1, ChaoE, Efron-Thisted, Shannon and inverse Simpson indices, and also on datasets down-sampled to the smallest sample. Repertoire overlap was assessed by strict matching of CDR3 nucleotide sequence, V gene and J gene, and clustering was done by Jaccard-based multidimensional scaling. Thymus samples yielded on average about 810,000 unique TCRB clonotypes, compared with 65,000 to 100,000 from blood samples.

Sequencing used thymocytes. The rearranged segments are TRBV13 and TRBJ2-3; the junction holds 10 bases that match TRBD2. The sequence came from a girl less than two years old with a congenital heart defect. Donor details come from another sample of the same person, matched by shared clones. The nucleotides are TGTGCCAGCAGCACAGGGGCTAGCGGGGGTTCTAGCACAGATACGCAGTATTTT. Translated, it reads CASSTGASGGSSTDTQYF.